This T cell receptor beta chain was retrieved from a study of Tregs in tolerant kidney transplant recipients. Findings and limits, study-wide: For some patients, primers changed over time, blocking nucleotide-level comparison.

The CDR3 totals 16 residues. Germline V gives CDR1 SGHRS, CDR2 YFSETQ. The ends lost 1 base at V and 4 bases at J; junction bases unmatched: 8. Profiled with immunoSEQ multiplex PCR; TCRdb holds only in-frame clones, not every one. Of about 50,000 clones listed, roughly 87% were seen once; the top ten hold around 15%. On this clone itself: Its antigen is currently unknown.

Related graft donors supplied nonmyeloablative bone marrow transplants, and mixed chimerism was transient. J is TRBJ2-1 and V is TRBV5-1; 7 bases fit TRBD2. The starting material was CD8+ T cells from blood (PBMCs), obtained 12 months after the transplant. This TCR was sampled from a human patient who received a combined kidney and bone marrow transplant. Some of these T cells may belong to the graft donor. CDR3 region: CASSLFTGGGYNEQFF. Written as DNA, the CDR3 is TGCGCCAGCAGCTTGTTTACGGGAGGTGGGTACAATGAGCAGTTCTTC. The complete variable domain, with remaining parts taken from reference TRBV5-1 and TRBJ2-1, reads KAGVTQTPRYLIKTRGQQVTLSCSPISGHRSVSWYQQTPGQGLQFLFEYFSETQRNKGNFPGRFSGRQFSNSRSEMNVSTLELGDSALYLCASSLFTGGGYNEQFFGPGTRLTVL.